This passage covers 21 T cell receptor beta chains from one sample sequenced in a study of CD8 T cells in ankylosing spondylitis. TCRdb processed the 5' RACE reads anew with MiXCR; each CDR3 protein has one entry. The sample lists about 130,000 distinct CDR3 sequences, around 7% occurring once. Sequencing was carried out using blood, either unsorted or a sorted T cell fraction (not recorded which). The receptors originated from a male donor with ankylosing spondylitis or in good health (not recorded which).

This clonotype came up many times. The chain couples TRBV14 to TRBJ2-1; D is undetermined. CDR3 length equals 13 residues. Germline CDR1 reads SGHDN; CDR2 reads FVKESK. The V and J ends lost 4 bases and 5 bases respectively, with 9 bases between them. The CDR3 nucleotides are TGTGCCAGCAGCCCGAGCAAAAACAATGAGCAGTTCTTC. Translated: CASSPSKNNEQFF.

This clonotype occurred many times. The CDR3 is CSVDKGDQETQYF. CDR3 DNA: TGCAGCGTTGACAAGGGAGACCAAGAGACCCAGTACTTC. This sequence joins TRBV29-1 and TRBJ2-5; D perhaps matches TRBD2 (5 bases). Germline loops: CDR1 SQVTM, CDR2 ANQGSEA. The CDR3 runs 13 residues. Trimming pared 3 bases from V and 0 bases from J, leaving 8 bases between.

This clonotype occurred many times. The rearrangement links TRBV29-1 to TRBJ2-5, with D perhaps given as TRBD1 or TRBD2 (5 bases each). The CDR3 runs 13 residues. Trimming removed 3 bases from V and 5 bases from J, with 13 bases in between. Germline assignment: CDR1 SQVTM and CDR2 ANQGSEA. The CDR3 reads CSVDLGVEETQYF. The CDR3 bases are TGCAGCGTTGATTTGGGGGTCGAGGAGACCCAGTACTTC.

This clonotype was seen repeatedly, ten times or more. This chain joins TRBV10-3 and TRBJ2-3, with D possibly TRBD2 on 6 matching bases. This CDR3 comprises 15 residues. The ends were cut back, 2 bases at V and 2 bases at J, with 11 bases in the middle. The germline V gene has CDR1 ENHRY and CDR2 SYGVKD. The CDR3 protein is CAISEQRVNTDTQYF. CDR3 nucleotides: TGTGCCATCAGTGAGCAGCGGGTCAACACAGATACGCAGTATTTT.

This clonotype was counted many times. CDR3 bases: TGTGCCAGCAGCCCGGGGGCAGGGGGCCCCTACAATGAGCAGTTCTTC. As protein: CASSPGAGGPYNEQFF. This chain connects TRBV12-3 or TRBV12-4 to TRBJ2-1, with TRBD1 matching over 8 bases. The CDR3 contains 16 residues. V gave up 6 bases and J gave up 2 bases; unmatched junction bases: 9.

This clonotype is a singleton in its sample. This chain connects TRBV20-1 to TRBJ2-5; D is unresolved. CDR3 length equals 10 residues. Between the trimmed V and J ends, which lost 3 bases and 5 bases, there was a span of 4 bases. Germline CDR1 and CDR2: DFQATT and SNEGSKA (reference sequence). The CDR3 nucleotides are TGCAGTGCTAGGACCGAGACCCAGTACTTC. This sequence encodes CSARTETQYF.

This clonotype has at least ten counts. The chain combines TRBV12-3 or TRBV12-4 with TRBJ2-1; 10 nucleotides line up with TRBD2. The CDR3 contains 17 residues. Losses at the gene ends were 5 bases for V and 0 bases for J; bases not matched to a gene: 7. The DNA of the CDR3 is TGTGCCAGCAGTCCGACTAGCGGGTCAAGCTCCTACAATGAGCAGTTCTTC. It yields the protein CASSPTSGSSSYNEQFF.

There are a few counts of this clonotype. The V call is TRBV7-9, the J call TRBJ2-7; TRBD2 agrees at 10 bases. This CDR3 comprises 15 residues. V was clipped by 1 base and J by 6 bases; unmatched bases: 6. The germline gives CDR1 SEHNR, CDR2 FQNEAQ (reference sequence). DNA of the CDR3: TGTGCCAGCAGCTTAGGAGGTAGCGGGAGGTCCGAGCAGTACTTC. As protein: CASSLGGSGRSEQYF.

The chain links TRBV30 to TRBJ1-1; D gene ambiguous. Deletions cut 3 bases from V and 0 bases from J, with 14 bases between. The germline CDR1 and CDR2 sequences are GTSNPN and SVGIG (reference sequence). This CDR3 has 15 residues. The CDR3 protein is CAWRTPQVMNTEAFF. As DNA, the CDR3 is TGTGCCTGGAGAACCCCGCAGGTGATGAACACTGAAGCTTTCTTT.

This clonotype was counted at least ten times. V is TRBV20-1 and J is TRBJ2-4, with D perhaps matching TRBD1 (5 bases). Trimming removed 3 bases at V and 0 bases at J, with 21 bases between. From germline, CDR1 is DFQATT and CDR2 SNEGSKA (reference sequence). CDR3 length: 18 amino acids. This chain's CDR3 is CSARAAGRNLLAKNIQYF. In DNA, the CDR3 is TGCAGTGCTAGGGCGGCAGGGCGCAATCTACTAGCCAAAAACATTCAGTACTTC.

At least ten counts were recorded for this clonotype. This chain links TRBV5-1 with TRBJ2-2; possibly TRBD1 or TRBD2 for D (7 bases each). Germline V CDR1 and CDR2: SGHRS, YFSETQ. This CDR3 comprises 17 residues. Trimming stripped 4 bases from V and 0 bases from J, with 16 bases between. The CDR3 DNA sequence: TGCGCCAGCAGCCTCGGGAGGACAGGCGCGAACACCGGGGAGCTGTTTTTT. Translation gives CASSLGRTGANTGELFF.

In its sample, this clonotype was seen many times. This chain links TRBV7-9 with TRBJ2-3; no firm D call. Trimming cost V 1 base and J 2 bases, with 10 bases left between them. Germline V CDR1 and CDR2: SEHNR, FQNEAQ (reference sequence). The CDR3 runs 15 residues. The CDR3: CASSLVAAITDTQYF. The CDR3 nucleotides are TGTGCCAGCAGCTTAGTGGCAGCTATCACAGATACGCAGTATTTT.

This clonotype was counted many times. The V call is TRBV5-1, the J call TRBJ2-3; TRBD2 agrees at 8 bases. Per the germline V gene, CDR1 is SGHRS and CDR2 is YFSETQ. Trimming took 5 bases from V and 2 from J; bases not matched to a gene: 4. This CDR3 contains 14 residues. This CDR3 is CASRLAESTDTQYF. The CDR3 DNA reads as TGCGCCAGCAGACTAGCGGAATCCACAGATACGCAGTATTTT. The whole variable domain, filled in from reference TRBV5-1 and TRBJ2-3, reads KAGVTQTPRYLIKTRGQQVTLSCSPISGHRSVSWYQQTPGQGLQFLFEYFSETQRNKGNFPGRFSGRQFSNSRSEMNVSTLELGDSALYLCASRLAESTDTQYFGPGTRLTVL.

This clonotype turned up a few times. CDR3 DNA: TGCAGTGCCACCCGACAGGGGCTCGCTGAAGCTTTCTTT. Amino acid sequence: CSATRQGLAEAFF. V gene TRBV20-1 combines with J gene TRBJ1-1, with TRBD1 identical over 8 bases. J was trimmed by 6 bases and V by 6 bases; bases with no gene match: 9. Germline CDR1 reads DFQATT; CDR2 reads SNEGSKA (reference sequence). The CDR3 is made up of 13 amino acids.

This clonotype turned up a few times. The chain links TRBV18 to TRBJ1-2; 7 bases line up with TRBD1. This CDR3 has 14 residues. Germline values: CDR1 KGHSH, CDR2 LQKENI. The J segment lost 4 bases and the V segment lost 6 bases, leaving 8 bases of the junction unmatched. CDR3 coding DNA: TGTGCCAGCTCCGCTCAGGGGGACGGCTATGGCTACACCTTC. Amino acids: CASSAQGDGYGYTF.

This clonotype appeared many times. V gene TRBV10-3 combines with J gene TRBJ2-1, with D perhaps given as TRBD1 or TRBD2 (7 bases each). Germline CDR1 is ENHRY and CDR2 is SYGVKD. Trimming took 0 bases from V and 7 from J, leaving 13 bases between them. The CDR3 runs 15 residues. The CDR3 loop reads CAISESWQGGNEQFF. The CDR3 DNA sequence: TGTGCCATCAGTGAGTCGTGGCAGGGGGGGAATGAGCAGTTCTTC.

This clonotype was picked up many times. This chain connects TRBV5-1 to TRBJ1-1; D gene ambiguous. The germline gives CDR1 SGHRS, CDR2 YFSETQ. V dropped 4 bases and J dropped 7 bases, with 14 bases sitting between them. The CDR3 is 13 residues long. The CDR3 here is CASSHLAGVEAFF. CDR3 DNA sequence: TGCGCCAGCAGCCACCTCGCCGGGGTTGAAGCTTTCTTT.

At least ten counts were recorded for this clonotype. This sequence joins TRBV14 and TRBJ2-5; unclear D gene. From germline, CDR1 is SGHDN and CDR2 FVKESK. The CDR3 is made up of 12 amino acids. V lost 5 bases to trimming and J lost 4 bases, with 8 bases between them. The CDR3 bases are TGTGCCAGCAGCAGGTTTGGAGAGACCCAGTACTTC. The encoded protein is CASSRFGETQYF.

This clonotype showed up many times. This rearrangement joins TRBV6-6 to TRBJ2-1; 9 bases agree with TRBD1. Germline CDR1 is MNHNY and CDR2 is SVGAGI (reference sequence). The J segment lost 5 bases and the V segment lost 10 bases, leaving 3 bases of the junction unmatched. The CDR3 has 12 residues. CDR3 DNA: TGTGCCACGGGACAGGGCCACAATGAGCAGTTCTTC. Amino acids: CATGQGHNEQFF.

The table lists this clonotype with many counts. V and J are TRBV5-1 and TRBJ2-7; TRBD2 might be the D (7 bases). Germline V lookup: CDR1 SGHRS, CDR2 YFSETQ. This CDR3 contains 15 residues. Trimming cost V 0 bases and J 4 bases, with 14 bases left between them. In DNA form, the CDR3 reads TGCGCCAGCAGCTTGGCGGGGGGCGCGAGTTACGAGCAGTACTTC. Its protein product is CASSLAGGASYEQYF.

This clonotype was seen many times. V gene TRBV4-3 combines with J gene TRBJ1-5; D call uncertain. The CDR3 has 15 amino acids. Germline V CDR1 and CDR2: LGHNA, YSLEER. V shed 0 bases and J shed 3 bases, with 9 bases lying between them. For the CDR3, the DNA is TGCGCCAGCAGCCAAGACCGGGAAAACAATCAGCCCCAGCATTTT. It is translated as CASSQDRENNQPQHF.